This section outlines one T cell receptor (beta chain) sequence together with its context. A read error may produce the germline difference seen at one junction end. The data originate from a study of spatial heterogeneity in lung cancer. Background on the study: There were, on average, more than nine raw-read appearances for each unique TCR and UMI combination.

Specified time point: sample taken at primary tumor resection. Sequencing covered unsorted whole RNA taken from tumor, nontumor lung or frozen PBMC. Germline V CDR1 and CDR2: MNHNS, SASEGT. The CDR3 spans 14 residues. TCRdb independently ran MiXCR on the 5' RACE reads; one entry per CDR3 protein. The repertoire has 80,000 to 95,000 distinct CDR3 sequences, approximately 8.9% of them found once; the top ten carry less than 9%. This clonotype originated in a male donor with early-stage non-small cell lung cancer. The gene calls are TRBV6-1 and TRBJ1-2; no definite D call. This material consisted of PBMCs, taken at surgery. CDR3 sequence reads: CASSVDSQTYRYTF. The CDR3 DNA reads TGTGCCAGCAGTGTAGACTCTCAGACCTATCGCTACACCTTC.